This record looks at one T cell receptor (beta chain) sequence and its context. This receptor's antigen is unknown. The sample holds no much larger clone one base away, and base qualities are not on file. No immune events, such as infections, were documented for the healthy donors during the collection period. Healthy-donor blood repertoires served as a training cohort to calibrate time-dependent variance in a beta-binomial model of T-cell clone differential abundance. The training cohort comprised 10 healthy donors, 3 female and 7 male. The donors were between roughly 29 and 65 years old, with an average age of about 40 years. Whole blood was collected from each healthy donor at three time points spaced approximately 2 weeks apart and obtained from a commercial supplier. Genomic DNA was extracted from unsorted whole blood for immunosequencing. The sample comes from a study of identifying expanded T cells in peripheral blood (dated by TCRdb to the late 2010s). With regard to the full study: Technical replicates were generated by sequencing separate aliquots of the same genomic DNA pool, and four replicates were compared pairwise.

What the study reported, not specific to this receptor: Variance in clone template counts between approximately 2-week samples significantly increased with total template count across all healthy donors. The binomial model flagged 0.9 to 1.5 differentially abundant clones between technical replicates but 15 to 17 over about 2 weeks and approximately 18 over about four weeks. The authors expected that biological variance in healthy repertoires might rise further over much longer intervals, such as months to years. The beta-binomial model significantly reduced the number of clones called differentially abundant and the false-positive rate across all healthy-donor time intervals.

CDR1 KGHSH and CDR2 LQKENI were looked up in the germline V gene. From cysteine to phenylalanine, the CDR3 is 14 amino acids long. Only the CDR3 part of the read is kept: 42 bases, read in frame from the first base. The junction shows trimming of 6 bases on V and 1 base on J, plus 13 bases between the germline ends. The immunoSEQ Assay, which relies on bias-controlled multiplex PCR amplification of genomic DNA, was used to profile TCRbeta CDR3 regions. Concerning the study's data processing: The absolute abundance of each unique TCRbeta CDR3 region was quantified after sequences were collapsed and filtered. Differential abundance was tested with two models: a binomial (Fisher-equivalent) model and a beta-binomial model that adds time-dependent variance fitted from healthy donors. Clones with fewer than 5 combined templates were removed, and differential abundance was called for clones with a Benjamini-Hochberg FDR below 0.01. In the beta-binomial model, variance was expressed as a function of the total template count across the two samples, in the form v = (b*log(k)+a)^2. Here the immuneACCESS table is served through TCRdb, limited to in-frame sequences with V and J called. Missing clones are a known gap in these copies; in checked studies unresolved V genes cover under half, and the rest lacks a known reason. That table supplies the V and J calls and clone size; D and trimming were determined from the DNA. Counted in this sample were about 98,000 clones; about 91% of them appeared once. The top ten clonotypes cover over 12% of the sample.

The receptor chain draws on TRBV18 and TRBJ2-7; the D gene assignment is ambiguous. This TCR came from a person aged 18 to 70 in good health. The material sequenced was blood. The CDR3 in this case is CASSLDSLSYEQYF. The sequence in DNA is TGTGCCAGCTCGCTCGATTCTCTTTCCTACGAGCAGTACTTC. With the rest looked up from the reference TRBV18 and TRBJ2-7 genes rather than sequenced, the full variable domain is NAGVMQNPRHLVRRRGQEARLRCSPMKGHSHVYWYRQLPEEGLKFMVYLQKENIIDESGMPKERFSAEFPKEGPSILRIQQVVRGDSAAYFCASSLDSLSYEQYFGPGTRLTVT.